A single sample is the source of the 28 T cell receptor beta chains below, sequenced in a study of blood T cell repertoires in COVID-19. The repertoire was sequenced with immunoSEQ multiplex PCR; TCRdb's copy has only in-frame clones and lacks some. In the table there are almost 65,000 clones, 88% of which are singletons. Source material: peripheral blood. Receptor source: a woman aged 60-75 years with COVID-19, enrolled during active disease.

This sequence joins TRBV2 and TRBJ2-5, with 8 bases matching TRBD1. J was trimmed by 4 bases and V by 11 bases; bases with no gene match: 12. This CDR3 contains 14 residues. Germline V gene sequence: CDR1 SNHLY, CDR2 FYNNEI. The DNA for the CDR3 is TGTGCCGTCACCCGCAGGGGGCTGGGAGAGACCCAGTACTTC. Its translation is CAVTRRGLGETQYF. The full variable domain, its missing parts supplied by reference TRBV2 and TRBJ2-5, is EPEVTQTPSHQVTQMGQEVILRCVPISNHLYFYWYRQILGQKVEFLVSFYNNEISEKSEIFDDQFSVERPDGSNFTLKIRSTKLEDSAMYFCAVTRRGLGETQYFGPGTRLLVL.

This chain connects TRBV3-1 (or the pseudogene TRBV3-2) to TRBJ2-7; 7 bases map to TRBD1. The trim removed 4 bases at V and 3 bases at J, leaving 6 bases unmatched. Germline V gene data show CDR1 as LGHDT and CDR2 as YNNKEL (reference sequence). CDR3 length equals 14 residues. The DNA of the CDR3 is TGTGCCAGCAGCCCATCGGGACAGATCTACGAGCAGTACTTC. Translated: CASSPSGQIYEQYF.

The chain carries TRBV2 and TRBJ2-7; no firm D call. Trimming left V 3 bases short and J 3 bases short, with 6 bases between. This CDR3 has 12 amino acids. Germline V gene lookup returns CDR1 SNHLY and CDR2 FYNNEI. CDR3 amino acids: CASSDSHYEQYF. The CDR3 DNA follows: TGTGCCAGCAGTGATTCCCACTACGAGCAGTACTTC. Full variable domain (outside the CDR3, taken from reference TRBV2 and TRBJ2-7): EPEVTQTPSHQVTQMGQEVILRCVPISNHLYFYWYRQILGQKVEFLVSFYNNEISEKSEIFDDQFSVERPDGSNFTLKIRSTKLEDSAMYFCASSDSHYEQYFGPGTRLTVT.

V is TRBV10-3 and J is TRBJ1-1; D not certain. Trimming removed 11 bases at V and 4 bases at J, with 11 bases between. Germline CDR1 ENHRY, CDR2 SYGVKD. This CDR3 has 11 residues. CDR3 coding DNA: TGTGCCGTCCATCGGGGCACTGAAGCTTTCTTT. This encodes CAVHRGTEAFF.

This clone was seen a handful of times. The rearrangement links TRBV15 to TRBJ2-5; D is undetermined. The length of the CDR3 is 16 residues. The V and J ends lost 0 bases and 5 bases respectively, with 16 bases between them. Germline V gene lookup returns CDR1 LNHNV and CDR2 YYDKDF (reference sequence). In nucleotides, the CDR3 is TGTGCCACCAGCAGAGACCCCGCGGCGAGTCGGGAGACCCAGTACTTC. This sequence encodes CATSRDPAASRETQYF.

The chain is built from TRBV30 and TRBJ2-1; TRBD2 agrees at 8 bases. After removal of 0 bases from V and 9 bases from J, the junction contained 10 bases not matched to a gene. The CDR3 totals 15 residues. Looked up from germline, CDR1 is GTSNPN and CDR2 is SVGIG (reference sequence). CDR3 DNA sequence: TGTGCCTGGAGTGTACCTAGCGGGCTCCAGGGTGAGCAGTTCTTC. Its translation is CAWSVPSGLQGEQFF.

The V and J genes are TRBV7-8 and TRBJ1-1; 9 nucleotides agree with TRBD1. Germline assignment: CDR1 SGHVS and CDR2 FQNEAQ. Trimming at V came to 4 bases and at J to 5 bases, leaving 5 bases not matched to a gene. CDR3 size: 14 residues. CDR3 amino acids: CASSSGTGMTEAFF. Written as DNA, the CDR3 is TGTGCCAGCAGCTCCGGGACAGGGATGACTGAAGCTTTCTTT.

The chain carries TRBV30 and TRBJ1-6; 10 bases agree with TRBD1. Per the germline V gene, CDR1 is GTSNPN and CDR2 is SVGIG (reference sequence). V shed 4 bases and J 9 bases; nucleotides not matched to a gene: 6. The CDR3 consists of 14 residues. The CDR3 coding sequence is TGTGCCTGGAAGACAGGGGGCGCGAGTTCACCCCTCCACTTT. As protein: CAWKTGGASSPLHF. Looking up the rest from reference TRBV30 and TRBJ1-6 gives the full variable domain: SQTIHQWPATLVQPVGSPLSLECTVEGTSNPNLYWYRQAAGRGLQLLFYSVGIGQISSEVPQNLSASRPQDRQFILSSKKLLLSDSGFYLCAWKTGGASSPLHFGNGTRLTVT.

The V gene is TRBV7-9, the J gene TRBJ1-5; D not certain. The CDR3 has 15 residues. The ends were cut back, 0 bases at V and 0 bases at J, with 6 bases in the middle. Germline-derived CDR1 and CDR2 are SEHNR and FQNEAQ (reference sequence). In nucleotides, the CDR3 is TGTGCCAGCAGCTTAGCGGGCGATAGCAATCAGCCCCAGCATTTT. It codes for CASSLAGDSNQPQHF.

V is TRBV4-2 and J is TRBJ2-7; possibly TRBD1 for D (6 bases). From germline, CDR1 is LGHNA and CDR2 YNFKEQ. The CDR3 covers 16 residues. Trimming took off 1 base at V and 4 bases at J, with 17 bases between the two ends. In DNA, the CDR3 is TGTGCCAGCAGCCAAGGAGGCAGGGGATCTGAGTACGAGCAGTACTTC. Translating it yields CASSQGGRGSEYEQYF.

The V and J genes are TRBV5-6 and TRBJ1-1; 10 bases map to TRBD1. The CDR3 extends over 13 amino acids. Trimming cost V 3 bases and J 6 bases; bases outside gene matches: 2. The germline gives CDR1 SGHDT, CDR2 YYEEEE. Written as DNA, the CDR3 is TGTGCCAGCAGCTCAGGACAGGGGGCTGAAGCTTTCTTT. Its protein is CASSSGQGAEAFF.

The rearrangement joins TRBV28 to TRBJ1-2; 10 nucleotides line up with TRBD1. The CDR3 has 14 residues. Germline lookup yields CDR1 MDHEN and CDR2 SYDVKM. After removal of 6 bases from V and 8 bases from J, the junction contained 9 bases not matched to a gene. CDR3 in amino acids: CASRYSGQGPGYTF. The CDR3 DNA sequence: TGTGCCAGCAGATACTCGGGACAGGGGCCCGGCTACACCTTC.

This chain connects TRBV7-9 to TRBJ2-5; 7 bases match TRBD2. CDR1 is SEHNR, CDR2 FQNEAQ, per germline (reference sequence). The V gene end was trimmed by 0 bases and the J gene end by 4 bases; junction bases not matched to a gene: 5. This CDR3 has 15 amino acids. The CDR3 sequence: CASSLATSGVETQYF. CDR3 DNA sequence: TGTGCCAGCAGCTTAGCTACCAGCGGGGTAGAGACCCAGTACTTC.

The chain joins TRBV10-3 to TRBJ2-4; 14 bases line up with TRBD2. This CDR3 comprises 15 residues. J lost 9 bases, V lost 3 bases, and 4 bases had no gene match. Germline V CDR1 and CDR2: ENHRY, SYGVKD. This CDR3 reads CAISDPGLAGGIQYF. DNA for the CDR3: TGTGCCATCAGTGACCCAGGACTAGCGGGAGGCATTCAGTACTTC.

The chain employs TRBV29-1 and TRBJ2-6; D gene unclear. The germline V gene has CDR1 SQVTM and CDR2 ANQGSEA. Trimming shortened V by 5 bases and J by 3 bases, and 5 bases separated the two germline ends. The length of the CDR3 is 12 residues. Here the CDR3 reads CSVSGGANVLTF. DNA of the CDR3: TGCAGCGTTTCCGGTGGGGCCAACGTCCTGACTTTC.

This chain links TRBV27 with TRBJ2-5; a weak D match, TRBD1 (5 bases). With 0 bases removed from V and 2 bases from J, the gap between germline ends came to 10 bases. CDR3 length equals 15 residues. The V gene's germline CDR1 is MNHEY and CDR2 SMNVEV (reference sequence). The DNA of the CDR3 is TGTGCCAGCAGTTTATCCCCAGGGAAGCAAGAGACCCAGTACTTC. Encoded protein: CASSLSPGKQETQYF.

The chain carries TRBV6-5 and TRBJ1-2; a possible D gene is TRBD1 (6 bases). The CDR3 loop spans 13 amino acids. The V gene's germline CDR1 is MNHEY and CDR2 SVGAGI. The V gene lost 8 bases and the J gene lost 7 bases, with 17 bases spanning the gap. CDR3: CASSRDTTAGYTF. CDR3 sequence (DNA): TGTGCCAGCTCTAGGGACACCACAGCTGGCTACACCTTC.

This rearrangement joins TRBV7-9 to TRBJ1-2; D might be TRBD1 (5 bases). The germline gives CDR1 SEHNR, CDR2 FQNEAQ (reference sequence). The CDR3 is made up of 14 amino acids. V lost 2 bases and J 8 bases, leaving 15 bases between the germline ends. DNA for the CDR3: TGTGCCAGCAGCTTAAATAGCCAGGGTGGGGGCTACACCTTC. This gives the protein CASSLNSQGGGYTF.

This chain links TRBV28 with TRBJ2-2; 7 bases map to TRBD2. CDR1 is MDHEN and CDR2 is SYDVKM in the germline V gene. Trimming cost V 1 base and J 2 bases; bases outside gene matches: 4. CDR3 length equals 16 residues. This chain's CDR3 is CASSLSASGNTGELFF. CDR3 sequence (DNA): TGTGCCAGCAGTTTATCAGCTAGCGGAAACACCGGGGAGCTGTTTTTT.

This clone is labeled as medium-sized. The genes are TRBV27 and TRBJ2-1, with D perhaps TRBD1 (6 bases). CDR1 and CDR2 (germline): MNHEY, SMNVEV (reference sequence). There are 14 residues in the CDR3. Trimming pared 2 bases from V and 10 bases from J, leaving 15 bases between. The CDR3 DNA sequence: TGTGCCAGCAGTTTAGGCGGTTTTGGGGGCGAGCAGTTCTTC. Protein sequence: CASSLGGFGGEQFF.

The chain is built from TRBV6-1 and TRBJ2-3; a possible D gene is TRBD1 (5 bases). CDR1 and CDR2 from the germline V gene are MNHNS and SASEGT. Trimming removed 3 bases at V and 4 bases at J, with 5 bases between. The CDR3 extends over 12 amino acids. The CDR3 loop is CASSDRADTQYF. The CDR3 bases are TGTGCCAGCAGTGACAGGGCAGATACGCAGTATTTT.

V gene TRBV5-5 combines with J gene TRBJ2-7; 9 bases are a match to TRBD1. The CDR3 is 15 amino acids. The trim removed 2 bases at V and 7 bases at J, leaving 10 bases unmatched. Germline CDR1 reads SGHKS; CDR2 reads YYEKEE (reference sequence). CDR3: CASSLQDRGLREQYF. The CDR3 DNA reads as TGTGCCAGCAGCTTACAGGACAGGGGACTACGAGAGCAGTACTTC.

V is TRBV7-9 and J is TRBJ1-5; TRBD1 matches at 8 bases. The CDR3 has 13 residues. The ends lost 3 bases at V and 7 bases at J; junction bases unmatched: 2. The germline V gene encodes CDR1 SEHNR and CDR2 FQNEAQ (reference sequence). DNA for the CDR3: TGTGCCAGCAGCTTGGCAGGGGGCCAGCCCCAGCATTTT. Translating it yields CASSLAGGQPQHF.

The chain combines TRBV19 with TRBJ1-5; D gene uncertain. V was shortened by 5 bases and J by 6 bases, with 8 bases between the two germline ends. Germline CDR1 is LNHDA and CDR2 is SQIVND (reference sequence). This CDR3 has 12 amino acids. The CDR3: CASSEFPQPQHF. As DNA, the CDR3 is TGTGCCAGTAGTGAGTTCCCTCAGCCCCAGCATTTT.

On this clone itself: A junction end diverges from the germline sequence, so it may reflect a read error. The chain uses TRBV2 and TRBJ2-3; D is uncertain. The CDR3 is 11 amino acids. Germline V gene lookup returns CDR1 SNHLY and CDR2 FYNNEI. The CDR3 sequence: CASSYTDTQYF. The DNA of the CDR3 is TGTGCTAGCAGTTACACAGATACGCAGTATTTT.

The chain carries TRBV19 and TRBJ2-1, with 10 positions matching TRBD2. Losses at the gene ends were 8 bases for V and 4 bases for J; bases not matched to a gene: 2. The CDR3 is 13 amino acids. CDR1 is LNHDA and CDR2 is SQIVND in the germline V gene (reference sequence). CDR3 bases: TGTGCCAGTGAAGCGGGAGGGTACAATGAGCAGTTCTTC. It is translated as CASEAGGYNEQFF.

V and J are TRBV28 and TRBJ2-1, with TRBD2 matching over 8 bases. The CDR3 contains 15 residues. Per the germline V gene, CDR1 is MDHEN and CDR2 is SYDVKM. V lost 6 bases and J lost 6; bases outside the gene matches: 10. The chain's CDR3 is CASRERGIDGNEQFF. CDR3 nucleotide sequence: TGTGCCAGCAGGGAGCGGGGGATAGATGGCAATGAGCAGTTCTTC. Drawing the rest from reference TRBV28 and TRBJ2-1, the complete variable domain is DVKVTQSSRYLVKRTGEKVFLECVQDMDHENMFWYRQDPGLGLRLIYFSYDVKMKEKGDIPEGYSVSREKKERFSLILESASTNQTSMYLCASRERGIDGNEQFFGPGTRLTVL.

This chain connects TRBV15 to TRBJ1-4; 9 positions match TRBD1. From germline, CDR1 is LNHNV and CDR2 YYDKDF (reference sequence). J was trimmed by 7 bases and V by 3 bases; bases with no gene match: 3. The CDR3 spans 14 residues. CDR3 in amino acids: CATSRDRGGEKLFF. DNA for the CDR3: TGTGCCACCAGCAGGGACAGGGGAGGTGAAAAACTGTTTTTT.